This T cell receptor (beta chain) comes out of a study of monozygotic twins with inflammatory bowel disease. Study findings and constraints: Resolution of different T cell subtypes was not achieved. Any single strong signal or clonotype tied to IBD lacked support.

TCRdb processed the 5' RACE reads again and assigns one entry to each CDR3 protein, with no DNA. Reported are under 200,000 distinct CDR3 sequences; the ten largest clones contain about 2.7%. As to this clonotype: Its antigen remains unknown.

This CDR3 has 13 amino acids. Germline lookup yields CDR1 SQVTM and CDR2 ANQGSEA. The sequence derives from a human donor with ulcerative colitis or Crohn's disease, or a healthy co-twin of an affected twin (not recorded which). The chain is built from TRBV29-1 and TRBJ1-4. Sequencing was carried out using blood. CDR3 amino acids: CSARGGKYEKLFF.